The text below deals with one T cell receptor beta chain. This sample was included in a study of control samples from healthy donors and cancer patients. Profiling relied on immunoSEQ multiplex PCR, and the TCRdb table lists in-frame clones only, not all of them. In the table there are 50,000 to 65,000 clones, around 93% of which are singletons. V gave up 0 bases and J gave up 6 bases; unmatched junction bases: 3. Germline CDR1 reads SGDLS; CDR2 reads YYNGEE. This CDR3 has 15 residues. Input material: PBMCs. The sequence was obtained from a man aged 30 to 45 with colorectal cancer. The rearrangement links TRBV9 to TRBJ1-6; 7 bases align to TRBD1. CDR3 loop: CASSVDAGGNSPLHF. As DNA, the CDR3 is TGTGCCAGCAGCGTAGACGCAGGGGGTAATTCACCCCTCCACTTT.